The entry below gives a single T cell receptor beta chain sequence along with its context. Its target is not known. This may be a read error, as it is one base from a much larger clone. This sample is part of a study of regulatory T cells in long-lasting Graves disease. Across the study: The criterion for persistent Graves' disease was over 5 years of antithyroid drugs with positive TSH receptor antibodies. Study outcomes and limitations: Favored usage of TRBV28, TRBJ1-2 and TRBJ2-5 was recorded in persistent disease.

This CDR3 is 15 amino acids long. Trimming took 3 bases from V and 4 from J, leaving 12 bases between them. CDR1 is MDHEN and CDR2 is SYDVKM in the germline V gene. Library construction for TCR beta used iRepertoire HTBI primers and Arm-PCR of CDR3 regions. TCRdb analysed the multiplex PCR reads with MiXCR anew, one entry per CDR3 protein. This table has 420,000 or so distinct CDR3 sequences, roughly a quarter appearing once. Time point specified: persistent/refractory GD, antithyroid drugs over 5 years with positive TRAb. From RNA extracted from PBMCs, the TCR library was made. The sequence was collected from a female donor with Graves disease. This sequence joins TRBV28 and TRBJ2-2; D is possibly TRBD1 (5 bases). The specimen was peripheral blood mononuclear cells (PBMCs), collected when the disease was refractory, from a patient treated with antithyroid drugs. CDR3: CASSFWGTLTGELFF. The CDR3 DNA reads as TGTGCCAGCAGTTTCTGGGGCACGCTCACCGGGGAGCTGTTTTTT. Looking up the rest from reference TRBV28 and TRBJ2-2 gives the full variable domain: DVKVTQSSRYLVKRTGEKVFLECVQDMDHENMFWYRQDPGLGLRLIYFSYDVKMKEKGDIPEGYSVSREKKERFSLILESASTNQTSMYLCASSFWGTLTGELFFGEGSRLTVL.